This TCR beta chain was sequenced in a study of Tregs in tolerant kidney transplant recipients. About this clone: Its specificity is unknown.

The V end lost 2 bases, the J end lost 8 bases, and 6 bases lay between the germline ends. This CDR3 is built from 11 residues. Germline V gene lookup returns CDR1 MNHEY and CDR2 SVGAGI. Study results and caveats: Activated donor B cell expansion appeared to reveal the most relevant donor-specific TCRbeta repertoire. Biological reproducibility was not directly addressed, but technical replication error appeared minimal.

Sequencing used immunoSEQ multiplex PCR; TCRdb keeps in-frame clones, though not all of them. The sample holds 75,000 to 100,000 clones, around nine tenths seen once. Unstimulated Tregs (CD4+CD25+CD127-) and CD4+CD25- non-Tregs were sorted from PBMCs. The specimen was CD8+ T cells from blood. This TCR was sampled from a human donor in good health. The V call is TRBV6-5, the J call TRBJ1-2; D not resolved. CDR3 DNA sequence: TGTGCCAGCAGTTACACTCGGGGCTACACCTTC. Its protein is CASSYTRGYTF.